The source of this TCR beta chain is a study of OX40 agonist ivuxolimab in advanced cancers. Overall study: Eligibility admitted prior anti-PD-1, anti-PD-L1 or anti-CTLA-4 therapy; roughly 40% had some.

The data were produced by immunoSEQ multiplex PCR, yet TCRdb's version contains in-frame clones alone and is incomplete. The profile shows under 20,000 clones, around 80% of them singletons. Sequenced material: CD4+ or CD8+ T cells sorted from blood, taken in a trial of the OX40 agonist ivuxolimab. This clonotype was sampled from an adult with an advanced solid tumor such as melanoma, head and neck, liver or kidney cancer.

Here the CDR3 DNA reads TGTGCCAGCAGTTTAGACAGGGCCTATACCGAGCAGTACTTC. Encoded protein: CASSLDRAYTEQYF. V gene TRBV28 combines with J gene TRBJ2-7; TRBD1 matches 7 bases. Per the germline V gene, CDR1 is MDHEN and CDR2 is SYDVKM. CDR3 length equals 14 residues. The trim removed 2 bases at V and 6 bases at J, leaving 7 bases unmatched.